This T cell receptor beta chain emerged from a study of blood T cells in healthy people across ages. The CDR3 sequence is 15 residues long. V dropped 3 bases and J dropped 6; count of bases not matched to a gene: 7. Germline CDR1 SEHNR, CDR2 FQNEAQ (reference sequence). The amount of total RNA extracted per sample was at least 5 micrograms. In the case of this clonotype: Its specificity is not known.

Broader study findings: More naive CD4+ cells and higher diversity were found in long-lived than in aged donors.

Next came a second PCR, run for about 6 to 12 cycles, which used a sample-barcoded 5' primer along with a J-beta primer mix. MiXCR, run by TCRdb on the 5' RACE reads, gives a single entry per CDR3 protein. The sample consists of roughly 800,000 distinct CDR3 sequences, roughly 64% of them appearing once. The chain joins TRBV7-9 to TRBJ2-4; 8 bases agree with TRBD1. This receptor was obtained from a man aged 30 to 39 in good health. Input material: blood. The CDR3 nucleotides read TGTGCCAGCAGCTTTCTTGGGACAGGTTTAAACATTCAGTACTTC. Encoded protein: CASSFLGTGLNIQYF.